Here is one T cell receptor (beta chain) with its context. This sample is drawn from a study of blood T cell repertoires in COVID-19. In the original workflow: Reference gene primer amplification gave nucleated cell count estimates. Clones were read by immunoSEQ multiplex PCR, and TCRdb kept only the in-frame ones, dropping some. The V and J calls and the clone size are those of that table, but D and trimming were determined from the DNA. Of fewer than 85,000 clones in the sample, around 80% were seen once. CDR1 is LNHDA and CDR2 is SQIVND in the germline V gene (reference sequence). This CDR3 is 13 amino acids long. V was shortened by 4 bases and J by 6 bases, with 9 bases between the two germline ends.

This chain uses TRBV19 with TRBJ2-2, with a possible D match to TRBD1 (6 bases). Source material: peripheral blood. This sequence was found in a man aged 60-69 years with active or convalescent COVID-19. This CDR3 reads CASSNTGSGELFF. CDR3 sequence (DNA): TGTGCCAGTAGTAACACAGGGTCCGGGGAGCTGTTTTTT.